This passage covers 2 T cell receptor beta chains from one sample sequenced in a study of cytomegalovirus exposure and HLA in healthy donors. The PCR ran on 60 Vbeta and 13 Jbeta primers. Using immunoSEQ multiplex PCR, the repertoire was profiled, and TCRdb retains in-frame clones only, with some absent. The sample holds around 180,000 clones, around 81% seen once. Specimen: PBMCs. Receptor source: a woman under 30 in good health and CMV-seropositive.

A few counts support this clone. CDR3 in DNA: TGTGCCAGCAGTTTAAGGGCGGGGGGACCCTACGAGCAGTACGTC. Protein product: CASSLRAGGPYEQYV. The V and J genes are TRBV27 and TRBJ2-7, with 8 positions matching TRBD2. The trim removed 2 bases at V and 2 bases at J, leaving 5 bases unmatched. This CDR3 has 15 amino acids. Germline-derived CDR1 and CDR2 are MNHEY and SMNVEV (reference sequence).

The chain couples TRBV4-1 to TRBJ2-7; D perhaps matches TRBD2 (5 bases). This CDR3 region has 16 residues. Germline loops: CDR1 MGHRA, CDR2 YSYEKL. Trimming took 4 bases from V and 3 from J, leaving 19 bases between them. The CDR3 DNA reads TGCGCCAGCAGCCCAACCAGCCTCCAAGGAGGCTACGAGCAGTACTTC. Residues: CASSPTSLQGGYEQYF.